This is a list of T cell receptor beta chains from one sample in a study of STAT3 mutations in large granular lymphocyte leukemia. Generated by immunoSEQ multiplex PCR, the TCRdb table keeps only in-frame clones and is missing some. The data show 25,000 to 40,000 clones, roughly 86% seen once. The sequencing sample was made of peripheral blood mononuclear cells. These receptors were obtained from a man aged 55 to 69 with T-cell large granular lymphocyte leukemia. Some clones in this sample may be carry-over from other donors' samples. Each CDR3 is given with its conserved first and last residue. Fields, in order: V gene, clone size, D gene, J gene, CDR3 DNA, CDR3 protein. A D gene is named only where the DNA matches it firmly. Size is stated for part of the rows, as once, few or many counts, or as a class when the clone is expanded.

TRBV11-2	NA	NA	TRBJ2-3	TGTGCCAGCAGCTCGGCACTGACAGATACGCAGTATTTT	CASSSALTDTQYF
TRBV15	NA	TRBD2	TRBJ2-2	TGTGCCACCGGTCCGGGCGGGAGGACAACCGGGGAGCTGTTTTTT	CATGPGGRTTGELFF
TRBV10-3	NA	NA	TRBJ1-2	TGTGCCGCTCAGGGGCCCTTCATTGGCTACACCTTC	CAAQGPFIGYTF
TRBV9	NA	NA	TRBJ2-3	TGTGCCAGCAGCGTAGACGGGAGATCAACAGATACGCAGTATTTT	CASSVDGRSTDTQYF
TRBV28	NA	NA	TRBJ2-7	TGTGCCAGCACGTCGGTAAACTCCTACGAGCAGTACTTC	CASTSVNSYEQYF
TRBV6-5	NA	TRBD2	TRBJ2-5	TGTGCCAGCAGTTCGGGGACTAGCGGGAGGACCCAGTACTTC	CASSSGTSGRTQYF
TRBV7-3	few	TRBD1	TRBJ2-7	TGTGCCAGCAGCCCCGGGACAGGGTATGGGTACGAGCAGTACTTC	CASSPGTGYGYEQYF
TRBV2	few	NA	TRBJ2-5	TGTGCCAGCAGTGAACTCAGGGCCGAGACCCAGTACTTC	CASSELRAETQYF
TRBV5-1	NA	TRBD1	TRBJ1-1	TGCGCCAGCAGCTTCCAGGGGGGTACTGAAGCTTTCTTT	CASSFQGGTEAFF
TRBV7-9	NA	NA	TRBJ2-7	TGTGCCAGCAGCTTACGGCAGGTGTTCTCCTACGAGCAGTACTTC	CASSLRQVFSYEQYF
TRBV2	once	NA	TRBJ2-7	TGTGCCAGCAGTGAGGCAGGGTGGTACGAGCAGTACTTC	CASSEAGWYEQYF
TRBV5-6	NA	TRBD1	TRBJ1-2	TGTGCCAGCAGCTTGGGGGGATGGGGAGGGGGCGACTATGGCTACACCTTC	CASSLGGWGGGDYGYTF
TRBV5-1	once	NA	TRBJ2-1	TGCGCCAGCAGCTTGGTCCCCCGGAGCTCCTACAATGAGCAGTTCTTC	CASSLVPRSSYNEQFF
TRBV28	few	NA	TRBJ1-6	TGTGCCAGCAGTTTCCCCGGGGTCTCCTATAATTCACCCCTCCACTTT	CASSFPGVSYNSPLHF
TRBV7-2	NA	NA	TRBJ1-2	TGTGCCAGCAGCTCCAACAGGGCTGCAAAAGGAGGGTATGGCTACACCTTC	CASSSNRAAKGGYGYTF
TRBV7-9	NA	NA	TRBJ2-1	TGTGCCAGCAGCTTATGGGGGGCCTACAATGAGCAGTTCTTC	CASSLWGAYNEQFF
TRBV28	NA	TRBD1	TRBJ1-2	TGTGCCAGCAGTTTATACAGGGGCTATGGCTACACCTTC	CASSLYRGYGYTF
TRBV7-3	NA	TRBD2	TRBJ2-3	TGTGCCAGCAGCTTAAGGGCGCGGACTAGCGGAGGCACAGATACGCAGTATTTT	CASSLRARTSGGTDTQYF
TRBV23-1	once	TRBD1	TRBJ2-7	TGCGCCAGCAGTCTCTCGTCCGGGACAGGGGGAACCGAGCAGTACTTC	CASSLSSGTGGTEQYF
TRBV28	NA	NA	TRBJ1-5	TGTGCCAGCAGGCCAATCCAGGGGAGTCGGGGCAATCAGCCCCAGCATTTT	CASRPIQGSRGNQPQHF
TRBV9	NA	TRBD1	TRBJ2-5	TGTGCCAGCAGCGTAGGACAGGGCAGGCAAGAGACCCAGTACTTC	CASSVGQGRQETQYF